This TCR beta chain emerged from a study of T-cell reconstitution after alpha-beta-depleted transplantation in children. Construction of the TCRbeta library involved unique molecular identifiers. MiXCR, run by TCRdb on the PCR reads, gives a single entry per CDR3 protein. Of roughly 500,000 distinct CDR3 sequences in the sample, approximately 32% were seen once. This receptor was identified in a human donor who donated a stem cell graft to a child with aplastic anemia. This specimen was PBMCs from the stem cell graft donor, taken from the stem cell graft.

CDR3 nucleotides: TGTGCCACCGAAGGACAGAACTACGAGCAGTACGTC. This gives the protein CATEGQNYEQYV. The genes are TRBV7-9 and TRBJ2-7; D possibly corresponds to TRBD1 (6 bases). Germline CDR1 and CDR2: SEHNR and FQNEAQ (reference sequence). V was trimmed by 10 bases and J by 3 bases, leaving 13 bases between them. The CDR3 extends over 12 amino acids.